This paragraph reports one T cell receptor (beta chain). There are a few counts of this clonotype. Its cognate antigen has yet to be identified. No base-level quality is on record; no much larger clone is a single base apart. Its CDR3 holds 14 amino acids, cysteine through phenylalanine. The sequence is cut down to CDR3 DNA, 42 bases in frame from base 1. The germline V gene specifies SGHDN as CDR1 and FVKESK as CDR2. V loses 1 base, J loses 9 bases, and the germline ends lie 15 bases apart. This entry belongs to a study of regulatory T cells in long-lasting Graves disease (dated by TCRdb to the early 2020s). Describing the broader study: To count as having persistent Graves' disease, a patient had to have received antithyroid drug treatment for over 5 years with TSH receptor autoantibodies remaining persistently positive. Persistent Graves' disease patients were compared with newly diagnosed Graves' disease patients by peripheral blood TCR sequencing and RNA sequencing. The study was registered as a clinical trial and conducted in China. A total of around 35 samples underwent TCR sequencing: about 13 from persistent and 20 from newly diagnosed Graves' disease patients. On average, persistent Graves' disease patients in the clinical cohort had been on antithyroid drugs for approximately ten years. Study-wide conclusions, independent of this receptor: Only peripheral blood was studied, because thyroid tissue, the primary lesion, was inaccessible. Sequencing and analysis were restricted to the TCR beta chain. The authors noted that the small sample size was a limitation that may lower accuracy. Patients with persistent disease shared more public clonotypes (about 3,000) than newly diagnosed patients did (around 930). Compared with newly diagnosed patients, persistent Graves' disease patients had lower TCR Shannon entropy and fewer highly expanded clones, which suggests clonal expansion. Preferential use of TRBV28, TRBJ1-2 and TRBJ2-5 was observed in persistent disease, whereas TRBV20-1 and TRBJ2-1 were favored in newly diagnosed disease.

This specimen's time point label, per the study, means: persistent/refractory GD, antithyroid drugs over 5 years with positive TRAb. RNA was extracted from PBMCs in TRIzol for both TCR sequencing and RNA sequencing. The diagnosis of Graves' disease followed American Thyroid Association guidelines. The patients came from an endocrinology department in Xi'an, China. Each patient gave roughly 8.4 milliliters of peripheral blood, collected in an EDTA anticoagulant tube. Ficoll Paque Plus density gradient separation was used to isolate PBMCs, and no further T cell sorting was done. An Agilent 2100 Bioanalyzer and agarose gel were used to check RNA quality, while a NanoDrop 2000 measured RNA concentration. The library came from multiplex PCR. The sequencer listed for this sample is Illumina HiSeq 4000. iRepertoire HTBI primers and Arm-PCR amplification of CDR3 regions were used to construct TCR beta libraries. Before sequencing, the PCR products underwent gel purification. For the original study's pipeline: Across samples, roughly 60 TRBV and 13 to 15 TRBJ segments were identified and used for gene usage analysis of CDR3 amino acid clonotypes. COPE and FqMerger were used to merge filtered high-quality paired reads into contigs. BLAST was used to align contigs to IMGT TRBV, TRBD and TRBJ reference genes, with CDR3 defined following IMGT. Any clonotype with a frequency above 0.1% was counted as a highly expanded clone. Repertoire diversity was measured by Shannon entropy, and V-J evenness by the Gini coefficient. Clonotypes shared by more than one individual were considered public. The raw public reads went through TCRdb reprocessing: fastp at Q25, MiXCR clone calling, in-frame beta chains kept. Every entry covers one CDR3 protein and lists the most common genes and DNA from its rows. The V and J calls shown here were made by TCRdb, not taken from the authors' results. Counted in this sample were some 370,000 distinct CDR3 sequences; about 23% of them appeared once. The top ten clonotypes cover around 30% of the sample.

The material was peripheral blood mononuclear cells (PBMCs), obtained when the disease was refractory, from a patient treated with antithyroid drugs. Here the chain combines TRBV14 and TRBJ1-1, with TRBD1 as a weak D call on 5 bases. The TCR sequence derives from a middle-aged woman with Graves disease. Donor details come from another sample of the same person, matched by shared clones. The encoded CDR3 is CASSQGGAESKAFF. Read as DNA, the sequence is TGTGCCAGCAGCCAAGGCGGGGCAGAGAGCAAAGCTTTCTTT.